This TCR beta chain was captured by sequencing in a study of T cells in Graves' hyperthyroidism and ophthalmopathy (dated by TCRdb to the late 2010s). Study-level background: Peripheral blood samples were taken at initial diagnosis, before any treatment was given. To identify TCR V-J signatures that set the groups apart, the researchers used a discovery cohort of about a hundred patients, made up of 43 with Graves' ophthalmopathy and about 60 with stable Graves' hyperthyroidism. Prospective prediction of ophthalmopathy was tested in an independent validation cohort consisting of roughly 19 hyperthyroidism patients and 17 patients who later progressed to ophthalmopathy. The 75 to 100 discovery patients were divided at random into training and test sets in a 7:3 ratio. Thyroid tissue and blood T-cell repertoires from more than five Graves' hyperthyroidism patients were also compared in the study. After blood sampling, hyperthyroidism patients were treated with methimazole at a starting dose of 30 mg daily, and ophthalmopathy patients were treated with high-dose intravenous methylprednisolone. According to the paper, TCR Vbeta CDR3 sequencing was carried out on about 140 peripheral blood samples, which came from fewer than 50 ophthalmopathy, 75 or so hyperthyroidism and some 17 progressor patients. General conclusions and limits of the study: Most expanded thyroid clonotypes (frequency above 0.001) were also found in blood, which suggests that blood repertoires may mirror thyroid immune responses. In validation, the model predicted progression to ophthalmopathy a median of around six months before onset, with over 55% sensitivity and roughly 73% specificity. No statistical method was used to fix the sample size in advance, and group allocation was not hidden from the investigators. A model built on a 13 V-J signature distinguished ophthalmopathy from stable hyperthyroidism, reaching over 85% sensitivity and approximately 83% specificity in cross-validation and 80%/75% in testing.

TCR beta CDR3 regions were amplified from RNA transcripts. The TCR CDR3 was subjected to a first round of RT-PCR using the HTBI primer set and the Qiagen OneStep RT-PCR kit. The libraries were constructed in a second round of multiplex PCR and then size-selected and purified. The libraries were sequenced on an Illumina HiSeq2000 using paired-end 100 bp reads. The paper's processing steps were these. SOAPnuke was used to process the raw data, with reads discarded if the reads contained adapters or uncalled bases, had a mean Phred below 15, or lacked an exact constant-primer or identifier match. COPE v1.2.5 was used to merge high-quality paired reads, and clonotypes were defined as unique nucleotide sequences. MiTCR v1.1 was used to align the clonotypes against IMGT TRBV, TRBD and TRBJ reference segments. The analysis included only V-J combinations with a frequency above 0.0001, which together covered 99% to 99.2% of the repertoires. The TCS score was defined as F50 (clonal expansion) divided by E x V (chaos), with BLOSUM62-based TCRdist calculated between CDR3 peptides within each V-J. Welch's t-statistics and random forest reduced fewer than 600 V-J features to 13, which were used in a naive Bayes classifier (R e1071). TCRdb reanalyzed the raw reads on its own, using fastp at Q25 for trimming and MiXCR for clone calling, and kept in-frame beta chains. Each CDR3 protein appears once, grouped with its most common genes and DNA. The V and J calls were not made by the authors but by TCRdb's processing. The sample yields more than 500,000 distinct CDR3 sequences; 15% to 20% were counted once. The top ten hold 29% of the sample.

On this clonotype: Its antigen is currently not known. A clone one base away is much larger, so this may be a read error. The CDR3 does not close with the conserved phenylalanine or tryptophan, likely indicating a read error.

Ophthalmopathy patients had moderately to severely active disease, with a Clinical Activity Score of 3 or more, a NOSPECS grade of 4 or more, and a disease duration of less than 3 months. Any patient with an uncontrolled infection, another autoimmune disease, pregnancy or lactation was excluded. Diagnoses were based on clinical symptoms, serum thyroxine and TRAb, thyroid ultrasound and orbital computed tomography. PBMCs were separated from roughly 9.3 ml of fresh peripheral blood using Ficoll-Paque density gradient centrifugation. Total RNA was extracted with Trizol reagent, and quality was checked on an Agilent 2100 Bioanalyzer. The sequence was obtained from a woman aged 30 to 39 with Graves' ophthalmopathy. The sample was blood.

In nucleotides, the sequence is TGTGCCAGCAGTTACCGACAGGGGGGCGAGCAGTACCTC. Translated, this is CASSYRQGGEQYL. The chain links TRBV6-5 with TRBJ2-7; TRBD1 fits 9 bases in the junction. Trimming removed 2 bases from V and 6 bases from J; the gene matches leave 2 bases unexplained. CDR1 and CDR2, per the germline V gene, are MNHEY and SVGAGI. The CDR3 is 13 amino acids in total, end residues counted. This entry keeps only the CDR3 DNA: 39 bases, framed from base 1.